Below, 26 T cell receptor beta chains from the same sample are listed, as sequenced in a study of graft-versus-host responses after intestinal transplantation. Data came from immunoSEQ multiplex PCR; TCRdb stores just in-frame clones and leaves some out. The sample lists some 83,000 clones; roughly 91% were seen once. What these receptors recognize is not known. This sample comprised unstimulated CD4+ T cells sorted from spleen or lymph node cells, obtained before intestinal transplant. The source is a human donor who received an intestinal transplant.

The chain has TRBV30 and TRBJ2-4; D gene unclear. Germline V lookup: CDR1 GTSNPN, CDR2 SVGIG (reference sequence). The CDR3 spans 14 residues. V was pared by 1 base and J by 0 bases, with 7 bases between. The CDR3 protein is CAWSGTRAKNIQYF. The CDR3 bases are TGTGCCTGGAGTGGTACACGAGCCAAAAACATTCAGTACTTC.

V gene TRBV7-6 combines with J gene TRBJ2-1, with 15 bases that match TRBD2. The germline CDR1 and CDR2 sequences are SGHVS and FNYEAQ. With 4 bases clipped from V and 10 bases from J, the junction kept 11 bases outside the gene matches. This CDR3 is built from 17 residues. In nucleotides, the CDR3 is TGTGCCAGCAGCTCAGATCTCGGACTAGCGGGGGGGCGGGAGCAGTTCTTC. Its translation is CASSSDLGLAGGREQFF.

This clone appeared once. The CDR3, as DNA: TGTGCCAGCAGTTTCTTCCGGACAACATCTAATTCACCCCTCCACTTT. Amino acids: CASSFFRTTSNSPLHF. The chain carries TRBV27 and TRBJ1-6, with TRBD1 as a possible D gene (5 bases). Germline V gene sequence: CDR1 MNHEY, CDR2 SMNVEV (reference sequence). This CDR3 is built from 16 residues. Trimming cost V 3 bases and J 6 bases, with 15 bases left between them.

The chain recombines TRBV29-1 with TRBJ2-1; 15 positions match TRBD2. The CDR3 spans 14 residues. Germline V gives CDR1 SQVTM, CDR2 ANQGSEA. V gave up 5 bases and J gave up 9 bases; unmatched junction bases: 5. The DNA for the CDR3 is TGCAGCGTTTGGACTAGCGGGGGGGCGGTTGAGCAGTTCTTC. This codes for CSVWTSGGAVEQFF.

This clone was seen a handful of times. The genes are TRBV5-1 and TRBJ2-5, with 10 bases aligning to TRBD2. Germline V gene data show CDR1 as SGHRS and CDR2 as YFSETQ. The CDR3 sequence is 16 residues long. V shed 4 bases, J shed 0 bases, and the junction held 6 bases outside the gene matches. CDR3 sequence (DNA): TGCGCCAGCAGCGAACTACTAGCGGGAAACCAAGAGACCCAGTACTTC. This translates into CASSELLAGNQETQYF.

The chain is built from TRBV18 and TRBJ2-7, with D tentatively TRBD1 (6 bases). Germline CDR1 reads KGHSH; CDR2 reads LQKENI. V shed 5 bases and J shed 4 bases, with 9 bases lying between them. The CDR3 totals 12 residues. Here the CDR3 reads CASSSDSYEQYF. The CDR3 DNA reads TGTGCCAGCTCATCGGACAGTTACGAGCAGTACTTC.

The chain links TRBV4-3 to TRBJ2-7; 8 bases map to TRBD2. Trimming cost V 2 bases and J 5 bases; bases outside gene matches: 5. Germline CDR1 and CDR2: LGHNA and YSLEER. CDR3 length: 14 amino acids. In DNA form, the CDR3 reads TGCGCCAGCAGCCAAAGACCGGGAGGGGACGAGCAGTACTTC. Translation gives CASSQRPGGDEQYF.

The rearrangement links TRBV5-1 to TRBJ1-4; weak D call: TRBD1 (6 bases). The CDR3 spans 14 residues. CDR1 is SGHRS, CDR2 YFSETQ, per germline. Trimming took 0 bases from V and 5 from J, leaving 8 bases between them. CDR3 protein: CASSLDTGNEKLFF. In nucleotides, the CDR3 is TGCGCCAGCAGCTTGGATACAGGGAATGAAAAACTGTTTTTT.

The genes are TRBV7-2 and TRBJ2-5; 8 bases fit TRBD2. The V and J ends lost 1 base and 14 bases, in that order; junction bases with no gene match: 9. The germline V gene encodes CDR1 SGHTA and CDR2 FQGNSA. The CDR3 runs 13 residues. The CDR3 DNA sequence: TGTGCCAGCAGCTTAGGGGGGGGACTAGAGGAATACTTC. As protein: CASSLGGGLEEYF.

The chain employs TRBV7-6 and TRBJ1-1; a possible D gene is TRBD1 (5 bases). The CDR3 runs to 17 residues. Trimming removed 5 bases at V and 7 bases at J, with 26 bases between. CDR1 is SGHVS, CDR2 FNYEAQ, per germline. CDR3 DNA sequence: TGTGCCAGCAGCCCACCCCGCCCCGGCAGGGCGACGGGTGAAGCTTTCTTT. Its translation is CASSPPRPGRATGEAFF.

V and J are TRBV19 and TRBJ1-2; D is undetermined. V gave up 5 bases and J gave up 0 bases, with 10 bases separating them. Germline CDR1 is LNHDA and CDR2 is SQIVND (reference sequence). This CDR3 contains 14 residues. CDR3: CASSGVLSNYGYTF. CDR3 nucleotide sequence: TGTGCCAGTAGTGGAGTCTTATCTAACTATGGCTACACCTTC.

The chain joins TRBV2 to TRBJ2-5; 8 bases align to TRBD2. CDR1 is SNHLY, CDR2 FYNNEI, per germline. This CDR3 spans 15 amino acids. V lost 6 bases to trimming and J lost 2 bases; unmatched junction nucleotides: 8. The chain's CDR3 is CASSVSGGGQETQYF. CDR3 DNA sequence: TGTGCCAGCAGCGTAAGCGGGGGCGGACAAGAGACCCAGTACTTC.

The rearrangement joins TRBV7-2 to TRBJ2-3; the D is unclear. The CDR3 has 13 amino acids. Trimming removed 2 bases from V and 4 bases from J, with 7 bases in between. Germline values: CDR1 SGHTA, CDR2 FQGNSA. Written as DNA, the CDR3 is TGTGCCAGCAGCTTACAGGCCCCAGATACGCAGTATTTT. Its translation is CASSLQAPDTQYF. Complete variable domain (other parts from reference TRBV7-2 and TRBJ2-3): GAGVSQSPSNKVTEKGKDVELRCDPISGHTALYWYRQSLGQGLEFLIYFQGNSAPDKSGLPSDRFSAERTGGSVSTLTIQRTQQEDSAVYLCASSLQAPDTQYFGPGTRLTVL.

This rearrangement joins TRBV12-5 to TRBJ1-2, with a tentative D call TRBD1 (5 bases). V was cut by 5 bases and J by 4 bases, with 23 bases left in between. This CDR3 is 17 amino acids long. In germline, CDR1 is LGHNT, CDR2 FRNRAP. DNA of the CDR3: TGTGCTAGTGGTCAGCCCCCGACCGCAGGGATCTCCTATGGCTACACCTTC. Translated, it gives CASGQPPTAGISYGYTF. Filled out from reference TRBV12-5 and TRBJ1-2, the complete variable domain reads DARVTQTPRHKVTEMGQEVTMRCQPILGHNTVFWYRQTMMQGLELLAYFRNRAPLDDSGMPKDRFSAEMPDATLATLKIQPSEPRDSAVYFCASGQPPTAGISYGYTFGSGTRLTVV.

The chain couples TRBV6-5 to TRBJ2-7; D is unclear. CDR3 size: 15 residues. CDR1 and CDR2 (germline): MNHEY, SVGAGI. The V end lost 2 bases, the J end lost 1 base, and 12 bases lay between the germline ends. CDR3 nucleotides: TGTGCCAGCAGTTACACTTCCAGGTTATCCTACGAGCAGTACTTC. This encodes CASSYTSRLSYEQYF.

The rearrangement uses TRBV29-1 and TRBJ2-3, with 11 nucleotides matching TRBD2. Trimming cost V 6 bases and J 0 bases; bases outside gene matches: 11. The germline gives CDR1 SQVTM, CDR2 ANQGSEA. This CDR3 comprises 17 residues. Here the CDR3 reads CSVGIAGGIQSTDTQYF. CDR3 bases: TGCAGCGTGGGGATAGCGGGGGGGATTCAGAGCACAGATACGCAGTATTTT.

In its sample, this clone was seen a few times. The rearrangement joins TRBV18 to TRBJ1-2; TRBD1 aligns across 7 bases. CDR3 length: 15 residues. Germline CDR1 reads KGHSH; CDR2 reads LQKENI. V lost 3 bases and J lost 4; bases outside the gene matches: 8. For the CDR3, the DNA is TGTGCCAGCTCACCGAAAACAGGGGTGGGCTATGGCTACACCTTC. It translates to CASSPKTGVGYGYTF.

V usage is TRBV5-6 and J usage is TRBJ1-2, with TRBD1 identical over 8 bases. The ends lost 5 bases at V and 6 bases at J; junction bases unmatched: 12. The CDR3 totals 15 residues. The germline CDR1 and CDR2 sequences are SGHDT and YYEEEE. CDR3 DNA: TGTGCCAGCAGGTCAAAATCTCAGGGGGCGAATGGCTACACCTTC. Translation: CASRSKSQGANGYTF.

The chain recombines TRBV6-5 with TRBJ2-1; 8 positions match TRBD2. CDR1 MNHEY and CDR2 SVGAGI come from the germline V gene. The CDR3 runs to 15 residues. Trimming took 8 bases from V and 3 from J; bases not matched to a gene: 9. Written as DNA, the CDR3 is TGTGCCAGCCTAGGGGCCGGGACTAGCTACAATGAGCAGTTCTTC. Translated, it gives CASLGAGTSYNEQFF.

The CDR3 region has the DNA TGTGCCAGCAGCTTAGTGGGGCTCACCTTCTACGAGCAGTACTTC. This codes for CASSLVGLTFYEQYF. V gene TRBV7-9 combines with J gene TRBJ2-7; TRBD1 is a possible D gene (5 bases). Trimming left V 1 base short and J 3 bases short, with 13 bases between. CDR1 and CDR2 (germline): SEHNR, FQNEAQ (reference sequence). This CDR3 contains 15 residues. The full variable domain, with the rest looked up from reference TRBV7-9 and TRBJ2-7, is DTGVSQNPRHKITKRGQNVTFRCDPISEHNRLYWYRQTLGQGPEFLTYFQNEAQLEKSRLLSDRFSAERPKGSFSTLEIQRTEQGDSAMYLCASSLVGLTFYEQYFGPGTRLTVT.

This clone was observed a handful of times. The rearrangement uses TRBV7-9 and TRBJ1-4; the D is unclear. Germline V lookup: CDR1 SEHNR, CDR2 FQNEAQ (reference sequence). Trimming removed 2 bases at V and 11 bases at J, with 15 bases between. The CDR3 runs 14 residues. Here the CDR3 reads CASSLLSHDGKLFF. The DNA for the CDR3 is TGTGCCAGCAGCTTACTGAGTCACGACGGGAAACTGTTTTTT.

The chain employs TRBV7-2 and TRBJ2-1; 7 bases fit TRBD1. CDR3 size: 13 residues. Per the germline V gene, CDR1 is SGHTA and CDR2 is FQGNSA. The V and J ends lost 5 bases and 4 bases, in that order; junction bases with no gene match: 2. The CDR3 spells CASSLTGYNEQFF. The CDR3 bases are TGTGCCAGCAGCCTGACAGGGTACAATGAGCAGTTCTTC.

This chain joins TRBV7-2 and TRBJ2-7, with D possibly being TRBD2 (5 bases). This CDR3 contains 16 residues. Germline V gene sequence: CDR1 SGHTA, CDR2 FQGNSA. Trimming stripped 5 bases from V and 0 bases from J, with 17 bases between. DNA for the CDR3: TGTGCCAGCAGCCCATCGGGGATTGGTAGCTCCTACGAGCAGTACTTC. Translation: CASSPSGIGSSYEQYF.

The chain couples TRBV2 to TRBJ2-3, with TRBD2 as a possible D gene (5 bases). V was clipped by 2 bases and J by 3 bases, with 9 bases between them. The CDR3 sequence is 14 residues long. Germline V gene data show CDR1 as SNHLY and CDR2 as FYNNEI. For the CDR3, the DNA is TGTGCCAGCAGTGAAATAGCGCAGACAGATACGCAGTATTTT. As protein: CASSEIAQTDTQYF. Full variable domain (outside the CDR3, taken from reference TRBV2 and TRBJ2-3): EPEVTQTPSHQVTQMGQEVILRCVPISNHLYFYWYRQILGQKVEFLVSFYNNEISEKSEIFDDQFSVERPDGSNFTLKIRSTKLEDSAMYFCASSEIAQTDTQYFGPGTRLTVL.

The chain joins TRBV13 to TRBJ2-1, with TRBD1 matching 9 bases. There are 16 residues in the CDR3. Trimming cost V 5 bases and J 4 bases; bases outside gene matches: 9. Per the germline V gene, CDR1 is PRHDT and CDR2 is FYEKMQ (reference sequence). In nucleotides, the CDR3 is TGTGCCAGCAGCGTCGAGACAGGGGGACGGTACAATGAGCAGTTCTTC. It encodes CASSVETGGRYNEQFF.

V is TRBV7-8 and J is TRBJ2-5, with a possible D match to TRBD2 (5 bases). The CDR3 covers 14 residues. V lost 5 bases, J lost 2 bases, and 12 bases lay in between. Germline V gives CDR1 SGHVS, CDR2 FQNEAQ. For the CDR3, the DNA is TGTGCCAGCAGCCAATCCCGGAGGCAAGAGACCCAGTACTTC. Translated: CASSQSRRQETQYF.